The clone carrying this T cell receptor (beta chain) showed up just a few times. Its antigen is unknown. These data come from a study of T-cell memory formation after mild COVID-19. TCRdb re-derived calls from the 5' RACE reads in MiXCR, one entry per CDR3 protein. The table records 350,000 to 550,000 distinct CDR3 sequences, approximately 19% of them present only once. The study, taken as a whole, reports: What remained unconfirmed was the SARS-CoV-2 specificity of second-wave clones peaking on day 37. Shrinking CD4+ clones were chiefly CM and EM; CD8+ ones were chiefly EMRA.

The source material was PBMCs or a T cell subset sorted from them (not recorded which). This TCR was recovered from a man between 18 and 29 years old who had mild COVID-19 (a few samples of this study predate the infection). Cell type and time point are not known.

CDR3 nucleotides: TGTGCCATCAGTGAGTGGCAGGGGGGCGAGACCCAGTACTTC. Translation: CAISEWQGGETQYF. The chain combines TRBV10-3 with TRBJ2-5, with a tentative D call TRBD1 (7 bases). The CDR3 sequence is 14 residues long. Germline V gives CDR1 ENHRY, CDR2 SYGVKD. V lost 1 base and J lost 5, with 11 bases in between.